Described below is a single T cell receptor beta chain sequence and its context. The data are from a study of blood T cell repertoires in COVID-19. Background on the study: The United States, Italy and Spain supplied acute and convalescent COVID-19 samples. PBMCs, B-cell-depleted T cells, or T cells provided the cDNA or gDNA that made up the material.

V lost 4 bases and J 1 base, leaving 5 bases between the germline ends. The CDR3 loop spans 13 amino acids. Germline CDR1 and CDR2: SGHTA and FQGTGA. Authors' methods: The assay estimated nucleated cells by amplifying reference gene primers. Some clones are missing from TCRdb's copy, which holds only in-frame ones; the method was immunoSEQ multiplex PCR. V and J calls and clone size are those listed in that table; D and trimming were worked out from the DNA. The sample has some 96,000 clones, approximately 87% seen once. The TCR sequence derives from a human donor in a cohort sampled during active COVID-19. This chain connects TRBV7-3 to TRBJ2-1; D is uncertain. Sequencing input: peripheral blood. CDR3 nucleotides: TGTGCCAGCAGCTCGCAGTCCTACAATGAGCAGTTCTTC. Its translation: CASSSQSYNEQFF.